The sequence of this TCR beta chain was determined in a study of cytotoxic CD8 clonotypes in ibrutinib-treated CLL. At the level of the study: After median around 70 months, roughly 15 stayed in remission, about twelve progressed; responses around 25 partial, 2 complete. Treatment had run for a median around eleven months, range 6 to 36, when response samples were taken.

The CDR3 has 16 residues. Germline V gene data show CDR1 as SGHRS and CDR2 as YFSETQ. V was trimmed by 0 bases and J by 2 bases, leaving 13 bases between them. Overall study results and limits: Baseline clonality, above age-matched healthy donor levels, tracked circulating CD8+ T-cell counts.

Researchers set a sequencing depth target of 1 in 200,000 to 1 in 1 million T cells. Measured with immunoSEQ multiplex PCR; TCRdb has only the in-frame clones, and not every one. The data show about 130,000 clones, 75% to 90% seen once. This clone came up once. Its antigen is as yet unknown. The material was PBMCs, obtained after 24 months of ibrutinib treatment. This chain uses TRBV5-1 with TRBJ2-3; no clear D gene. The clonotype was recovered from a human donor with chronic lymphocytic leukemia. CDR3 DNA sequence: TGCGCCAGCAGCTTGGGACCGCTTCAGTACACAGATACGCAGTATTTT. Protein: CASSLGPLQYTDTQYF.